The 10 T cell receptor beta chains below come from one sample, sequenced in a study of blood T cell repertoires in COVID-19. Clones were read by immunoSEQ multiplex PCR, and TCRdb kept only the in-frame ones, dropping some. This sample yields some 400,000 clones, of which more than 85% are seen a single time; about 0.9% belongs to the top ten. Sequencing used PBMCs or T cells enriched from blood (not recorded which). The source of these receptors is a woman in her 40s who had been exposed to COVID-19.

This sequence joins TRBV7-2 and TRBJ2-5; 9 bases line up with TRBD1. V was clipped by 4 bases and J by 1 base; unmatched bases: 4. Germline values: CDR1 SGHTA, CDR2 FQGNSA. The CDR3 contains 15 residues. CDR3 coding DNA: TGTGCCAGCAGCTCGGACAGGGGATCCCAAGAGACCCAGTACTTC. Its protein product is CASSSDRGSQETQYF.

In its sample, this clone was seen a few times. One junction end disagrees with the germline gene, perhaps due to a read error. The chain combines TRBV5-4 with TRBJ1-2, with D perhaps TRBD1 (5 bases). From germline, CDR1 is SGHNT and CDR2 YYREEE (reference sequence). The CDR3 length is 12 residues. CDR3 loop: CASSFTQGRVAF. The CDR3 bases are TGTGCCAGCAGCTTTACGCAGGGTCGGGTCGCCTTC.

This chain joins TRBV18 and TRBJ2-3; a possible D gene is TRBD1 (6 bases). CDR3 length: 14 residues. V shed 2 bases and J shed 6 bases, with 12 bases lying between them. Germline values: CDR1 KGHSH, CDR2 LQKENI. The CDR3 sequence: CASSPSGGPDTQYF. The CDR3 coding sequence is TGTGCCAGCTCACCAAGTGGGGGCCCTGATACGCAGTATTTT.

The rearrangement uses TRBV7-3 and TRBJ1-2, with TRBD1 as a possible D gene (5 bases). V lost 1 base and J 7 bases, leaving 19 bases between the germline ends. This CDR3 spans 16 amino acids. Germline V lookup: CDR1 SGHTA, CDR2 FQGTGA. DNA for the CDR3: TGTGCCAGCAGCTTAAGAGCCTTAGGGGTTTCTGCTGGCTACACCTTC. It encodes CASSLRALGVSAGYTF.

This chain joins TRBV5-8 and TRBJ2-1, with D possibly matching TRBD1 (8 bases). CDR1 SGHTS and CDR2 YDEGEE come from the germline V gene. The CDR3 totals 14 residues. Trimming shortened V by 2 bases and J by 9 bases, and 15 bases separated the two germline ends. The CDR3 loop reads CASSLDRGGIEQFF. CDR3 bases: TGTGCCAGCAGCTTAGACAGGGGAGGGATTGAGCAGTTCTTC. The full variable domain, its missing parts supplied by reference TRBV5-8 and TRBJ2-1, is EAGVTQSPTHLIKTRGQQATLRCSPISGHTSVYWYQQALGLGLQFLLWYDEGEERNRGNFPPRFSGRQFPNYSSELNVNALELEDSALYLCASSLDRGGIEQFFGPGTRLTVL.

The CDR3 loop is CAWSVRKTSGSTGELFF. For the CDR3, the DNA is TGTGCCTGGAGTGTACGAAAGACTAGCGGGAGCACCGGGGAGCTGTTTTTT. This chain links TRBV30 with TRBJ2-2; TRBD2 matches 12 bases. From germline, CDR1 is GTSNPN and CDR2 SVGIG (reference sequence). The ends lost 0 bases at V and 4 bases at J; junction bases unmatched: 6. CDR3 length: 17 residues.

The J gene is TRBJ1-1, the V gene TRBV4-3; D might be TRBD1 (6 bases). Germline CDR1 LGHNA, CDR2 YSLEER. The length of the CDR3 is 13 residues. V lost 8 bases and J 1 base, leaving 11 bases between the germline ends. The CDR3 spells CASGKDRNTEAFF. Here the CDR3 DNA reads TGCGCCAGCGGCAAGGACAGGAACACTGAAGCTTTCTTT.

V and J are TRBV5-1 and TRBJ2-1, with TRBD1 as a possible D gene (6 bases). This CDR3 has 13 residues. Trimming took 4 bases from V and 6 from J, leaving 11 bases between them. Germline V CDR1 and CDR2: SGHRS, YFSETQ. The chain's CDR3 is CASSQGQFNEQFF. In DNA, the CDR3 is TGCGCCAGCAGCCAAGGACAGTTCAATGAGCAGTTCTTC.

This clone was seen just once. V and J are TRBV12-5 and TRBJ2-7; 9 bases line up with TRBD2. The germline CDR1 and CDR2 sequences are LGHNT and FRNRAP. Trimming cost V 6 bases and J 7 bases; bases outside gene matches: 13. The CDR3 sequence is 15 residues long. CDR3 sequence: CASGFPHSGSDEQYF. Here the CDR3 DNA reads TGTGCTAGTGGGTTCCCCCATAGCGGGAGTGATGAGCAGTACTTC.

The chain carries TRBV3-1 (or the pseudogene TRBV3-2) and TRBJ1-2; weak D call: TRBD1 (5 bases). CDR1 and CDR2 from the germline V gene are LGHDT and YNNKEL (reference sequence). The CDR3 covers 16 residues. V lost 1 base and J lost 5, with 17 bases in between. The CDR3 loop reads CASSQASVGAGYGYTF. CDR3 nucleotides: TGTGCCAGCAGCCAAGCGTCAGTAGGGGCGGGGTATGGCTACACCTTC.